This section outlines one T cell receptor (beta chain) sequence together with its context. No antigen is known for it. This specimen comes from a study of cytomegalovirus exposure and HLA in healthy donors. Overall study results and limits: Within the data, a cluster of highly shared sequence variants was likely a sequencing artifact. Later genetic work tied a missense DCLRE1C variant to beta-chain V and J trimming. Using the classifier, cytomegalovirus status was reportedly diagnosed with high specificity and sensitivity. According to a later analysis, most TCR beta chains associated with CMV appeared HLA-restricted.

Primers for the PCR totalled 60 Vbeta and 13 Jbeta. The method was immunoSEQ multiplex PCR; TCRdb's version includes in-frame clones alone and lacks a portion of them. This sample has 250,000 to 350,000 clones; under 90% occur once, and the top ten carry approximately 0.3%. V was clipped by 7 bases and J by 2 bases; unmatched bases: 4. This CDR3 is built from 14 residues. Per the germline V gene, CDR1 is MDHEN and CDR2 is SYDVKM. The sequence was collected from a girl aged 2-9 years in good health and CMV-seronegative. The source material was PBMCs. J is TRBJ1-4 and V is TRBV28; 7 nucleotides agree with TRBD1. CDR3 bases: TGTGCCAGCATCCCGGGACAGACTAATGAAAAACTGTTTTTT. Amino acids: CASIPGQTNEKLFF. The whole variable domain, filled in from reference TRBV28 and TRBJ1-4, reads DVKVTQSSRYLVKRTGEKVFLECVQDMDHENMFWYRQDPGLGLRLIYFSYDVKMKEKGDIPEGYSVSREKKERFSLILESASTNQTSMYLCASIPGQTNEKLFFGSGTQLSVL.